This T cell receptor beta chain emerged from a study of T cell responses to AZD1222 COVID-19 vaccine. Study at large: Pooled samples include second doses given at about 4 or 12 weeks.

Clones were sequenced by immunoSEQ multiplex PCR, and TCRdb holds only the in-frame ones, with some missing. Among about 150,000 clones listed, just under 95% were seen once. After removal of 5 bases from V and 7 bases from J, the junction contained 5 bases not matched to a gene. There are 13 residues in the CDR3. The germline V gene encodes CDR1 GTSNPN and CDR2 SVGIG (reference sequence). The TCR was taken from an adult in good health. J is TRBJ1-5 and V is TRBV30, with 10 positions matching TRBD1. The source material was peripheral blood, sampled on day 0 of AZD1222 vaccination. CDR3 in DNA: TGTGCCTGGGCGACAGGGGGCGGGCAGCCCCAGCATTTT. Its protein product is CAWATGGGQPQHF.